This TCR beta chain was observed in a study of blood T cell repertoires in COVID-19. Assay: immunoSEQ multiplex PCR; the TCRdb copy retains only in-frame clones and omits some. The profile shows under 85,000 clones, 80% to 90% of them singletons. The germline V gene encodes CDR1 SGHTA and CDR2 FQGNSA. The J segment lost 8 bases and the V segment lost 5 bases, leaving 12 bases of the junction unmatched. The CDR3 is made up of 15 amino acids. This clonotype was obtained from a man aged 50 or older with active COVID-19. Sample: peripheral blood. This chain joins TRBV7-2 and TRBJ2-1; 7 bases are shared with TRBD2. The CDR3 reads CASSLGGAVSHEQFF. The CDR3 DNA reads TGTGCCAGCAGCCTGGGAGGGGCGGTATCCCATGAGCAGTTCTTC.